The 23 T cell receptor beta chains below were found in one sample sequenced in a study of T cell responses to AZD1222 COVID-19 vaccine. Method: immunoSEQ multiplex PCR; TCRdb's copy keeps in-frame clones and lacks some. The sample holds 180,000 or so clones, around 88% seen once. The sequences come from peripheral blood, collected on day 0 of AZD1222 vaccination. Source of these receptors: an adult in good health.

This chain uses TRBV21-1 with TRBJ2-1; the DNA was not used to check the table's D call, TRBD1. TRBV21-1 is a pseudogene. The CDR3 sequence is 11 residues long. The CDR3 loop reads CASSLQLMTIF. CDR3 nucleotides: TGTGCCAGCAGCTTACAGCTGATGACAATCTTC.

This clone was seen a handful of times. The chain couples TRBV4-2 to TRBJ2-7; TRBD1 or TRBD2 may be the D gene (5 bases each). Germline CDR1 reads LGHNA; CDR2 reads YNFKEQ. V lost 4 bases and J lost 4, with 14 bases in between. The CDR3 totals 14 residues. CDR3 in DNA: TGTGCCAGCAGCCCCCGGGACGCCGCGTACGAGCAGTACTTC. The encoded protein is CASSPRDAAYEQYF.

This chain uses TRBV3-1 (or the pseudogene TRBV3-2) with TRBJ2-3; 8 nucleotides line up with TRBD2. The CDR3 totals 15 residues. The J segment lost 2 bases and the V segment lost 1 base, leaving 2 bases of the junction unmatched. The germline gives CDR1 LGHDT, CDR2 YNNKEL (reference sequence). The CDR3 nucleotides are TGTGCCAGCAGCCAAGGAGCGGGAGCCACAGATACGCAGTATTTT. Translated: CASSQGAGATDTQYF.

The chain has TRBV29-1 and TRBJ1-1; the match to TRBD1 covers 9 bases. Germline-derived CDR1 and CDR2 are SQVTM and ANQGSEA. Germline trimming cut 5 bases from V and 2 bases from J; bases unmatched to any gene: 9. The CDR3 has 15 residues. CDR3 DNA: TGCAGCGTTCGAAGACAGGGGGTTGGTAACACTGAAGCTTTCTTT. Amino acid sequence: CSVRRQGVGNTEAFF. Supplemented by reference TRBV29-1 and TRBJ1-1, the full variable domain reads SAVISQKPSRDICQRGTSLTIQCQVDSQVTMMFWYRQQPGQSLTLIATANQGSEATYESGFVIDKFPISRPNLTFSTLTVSNMSPEDSSIYLCSVRRQGVGNTEAFFGQGTRLTVV.

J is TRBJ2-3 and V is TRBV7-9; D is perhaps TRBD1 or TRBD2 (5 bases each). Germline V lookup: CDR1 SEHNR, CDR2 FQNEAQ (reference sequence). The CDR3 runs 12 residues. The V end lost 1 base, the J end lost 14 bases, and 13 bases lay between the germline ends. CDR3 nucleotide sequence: TGTGCCAGCAGCTTAGATGGGGGTACCCTGTATTTT. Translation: CASSLDGGTLYF.

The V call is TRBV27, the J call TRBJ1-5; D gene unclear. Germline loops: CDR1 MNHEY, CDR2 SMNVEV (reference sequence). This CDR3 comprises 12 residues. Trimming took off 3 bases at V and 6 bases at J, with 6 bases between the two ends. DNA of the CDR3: TGTGCCAGCAGTTTTTACGGTCAGCCCCAGCATTTT. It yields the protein CASSFYGQPQHF.

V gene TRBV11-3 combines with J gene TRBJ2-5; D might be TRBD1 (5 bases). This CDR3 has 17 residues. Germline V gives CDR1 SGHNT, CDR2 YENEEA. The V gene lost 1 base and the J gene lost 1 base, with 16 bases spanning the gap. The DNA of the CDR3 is TGTGCCAGCAGCTTAGTAGGGGAAGGCGTACGCCAAGAGACCCAGTACTTC. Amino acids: CASSLVGEGVRQETQYF.

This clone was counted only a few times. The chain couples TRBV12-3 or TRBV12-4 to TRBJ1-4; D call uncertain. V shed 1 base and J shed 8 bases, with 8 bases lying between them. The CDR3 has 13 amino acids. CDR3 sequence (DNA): TGTGCCAGCAGTTTAGTAAGGTTCGAAAAACTGTTTTTT. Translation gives CASSLVRFEKLFF.

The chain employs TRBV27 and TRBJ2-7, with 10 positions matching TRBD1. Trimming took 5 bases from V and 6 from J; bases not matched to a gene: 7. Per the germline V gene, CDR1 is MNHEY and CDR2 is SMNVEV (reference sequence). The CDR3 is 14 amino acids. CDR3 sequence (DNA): TGTGCCAGCAGTGCCGGGACAGGGGCTCGCGAGCAGTACTTC. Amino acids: CASSAGTGAREQYF.

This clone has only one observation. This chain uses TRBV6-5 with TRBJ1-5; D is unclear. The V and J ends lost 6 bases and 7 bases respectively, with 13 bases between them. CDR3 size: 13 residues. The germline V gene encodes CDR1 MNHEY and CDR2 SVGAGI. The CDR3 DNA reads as TGTGCCAGCAGCCTCTCATGGGAGCAGCCCCAGCATTTT. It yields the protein CASSLSWEQPQHF.

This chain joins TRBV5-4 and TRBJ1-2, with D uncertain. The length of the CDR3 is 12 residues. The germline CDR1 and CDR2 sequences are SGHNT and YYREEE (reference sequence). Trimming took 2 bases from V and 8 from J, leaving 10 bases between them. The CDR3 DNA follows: TGTGCCAGCAGCTTACCAGCTATCGGCTACACCTTC. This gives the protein CASSLPAIGYTF.

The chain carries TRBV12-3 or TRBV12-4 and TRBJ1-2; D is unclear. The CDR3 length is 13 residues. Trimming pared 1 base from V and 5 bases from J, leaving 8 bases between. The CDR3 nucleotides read TGTGCCAGCAGTTTAGGACTCAAATATGGCTACACCTTC. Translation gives CASSLGLKYGYTF.

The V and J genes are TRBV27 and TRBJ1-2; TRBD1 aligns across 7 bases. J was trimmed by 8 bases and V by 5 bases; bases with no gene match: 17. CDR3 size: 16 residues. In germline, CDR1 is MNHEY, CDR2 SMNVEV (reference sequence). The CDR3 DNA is TGTGCCAGCAGTCTTACAGTCGTGACAGGGAAGCACGGCTACACCTTC. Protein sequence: CASSLTVVTGKHGYTF.

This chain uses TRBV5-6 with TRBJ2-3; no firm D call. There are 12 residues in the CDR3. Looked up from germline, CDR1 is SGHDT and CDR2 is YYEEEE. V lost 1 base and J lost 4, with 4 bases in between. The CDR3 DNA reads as TGTGCCAGCAGCTTGAGTTCAGATACGCAGTATTTT. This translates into CASSLSSDTQYF.

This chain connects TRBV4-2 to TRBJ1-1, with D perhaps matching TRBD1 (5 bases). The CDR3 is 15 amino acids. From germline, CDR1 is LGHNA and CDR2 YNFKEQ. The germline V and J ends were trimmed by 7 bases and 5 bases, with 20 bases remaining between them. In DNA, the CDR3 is TGTGCCAGCACGCAGCACCAGGAGGGGAATACTGAAGCTTTCTTT. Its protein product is CASTQHQEGNTEAFF.

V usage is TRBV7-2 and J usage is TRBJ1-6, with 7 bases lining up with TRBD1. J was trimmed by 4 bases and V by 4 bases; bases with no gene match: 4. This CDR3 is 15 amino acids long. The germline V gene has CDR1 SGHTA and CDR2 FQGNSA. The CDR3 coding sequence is TGTGCCAGCAGCTACACAGGGGATTATAATTCACCCCTCCACTTT. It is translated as CASSYTGDYNSPLHF.

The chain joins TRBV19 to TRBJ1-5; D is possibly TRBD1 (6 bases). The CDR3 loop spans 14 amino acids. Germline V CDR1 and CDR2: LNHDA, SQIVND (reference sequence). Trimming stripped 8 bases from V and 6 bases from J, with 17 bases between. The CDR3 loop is CASATSGGGQPQHF. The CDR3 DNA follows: TGTGCCAGTGCCACGTCCGGGGGCGGTCAGCCCCAGCATTTT.

The CDR3 reads CASRLGFMFHEQYF. The DNA for the CDR3 is TGTGCCAGCAGGCTGGGATTTATGTTCCACGAGCAGTACTTC. The gene calls are TRBV6-4 and TRBJ2-7; D call uncertain. There are 14 residues in the CDR3. Deletions cut 6 bases from V and 5 bases from J, with 17 bases between. The V gene's germline CDR1 is MRHNA and CDR2 SNTAGT.

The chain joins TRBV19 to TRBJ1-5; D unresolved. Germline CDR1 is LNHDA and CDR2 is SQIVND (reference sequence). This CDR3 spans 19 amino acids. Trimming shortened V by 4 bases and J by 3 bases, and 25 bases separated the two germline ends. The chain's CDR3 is CASSTAVVTYSYDNQPQHF. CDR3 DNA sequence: TGTGCCAGTAGTACGGCGGTTGTTACTTACAGCTACGACAATCAGCCCCAGCATTTT. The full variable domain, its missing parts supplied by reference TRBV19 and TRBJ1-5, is DGGITQSPKYLFRKEGQNVTLSCEQNLNHDAMYWYRQDPGQGLRLIYYSQIVNDFQKGDIAEGYSVSREKKESFPLTVTSAQKNPTAFYLCASSTAVVTYSYDNQPQHFGDGTRLSIL.

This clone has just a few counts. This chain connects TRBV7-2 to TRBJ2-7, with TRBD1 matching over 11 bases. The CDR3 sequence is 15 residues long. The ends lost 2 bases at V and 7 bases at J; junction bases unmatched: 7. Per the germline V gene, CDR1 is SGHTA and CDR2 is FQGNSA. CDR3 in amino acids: CASSLLGQGAREQYF. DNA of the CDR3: TGTGCCAGCAGCTTACTCGGACAGGGGGCGAGGGAGCAGTACTTC.

CDR3 amino acids: CASRSPGTGDAEAFF. CDR3 DNA: TGTGCCAGCAGGTCTCCCGGGACAGGGGACGCTGAAGCTTTCTTT. The chain employs TRBV6-5 and TRBJ1-1; 10 nucleotides align to TRBD1. Germline V lookup: CDR1 MNHEY, CDR2 SVGAGI. Trimming took 6 bases from V and 6 from J; bases not matched to a gene: 10. The CDR3 loop spans 15 amino acids.

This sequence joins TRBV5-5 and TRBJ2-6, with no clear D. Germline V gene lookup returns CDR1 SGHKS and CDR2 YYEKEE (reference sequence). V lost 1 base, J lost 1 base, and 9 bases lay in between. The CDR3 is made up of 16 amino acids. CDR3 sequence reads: CASSLPELSGANVLTF. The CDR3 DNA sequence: TGTGCCAGCAGCTTGCCCGAACTTTCTGGGGCCAACGTCCTGACTTTC.

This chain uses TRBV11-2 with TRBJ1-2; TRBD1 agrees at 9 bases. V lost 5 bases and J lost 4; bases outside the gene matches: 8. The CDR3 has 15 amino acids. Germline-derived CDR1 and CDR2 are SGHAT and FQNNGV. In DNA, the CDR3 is TGTGCCAGCAGCCTAACAGGGGGCGCAGGCTATGGCTACACCTTC. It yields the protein CASSLTGGAGYGYTF.